These 29 T cell receptor beta chains were all obtained from the same sample, sequenced in a study of radiotherapy plus CTLA-4 blockade in lung cancer. Clones were sequenced by immunoSEQ multiplex PCR, and TCRdb holds only the in-frame ones, with some missing. The sample consists of roughly 53,000 clones, more than 60% of them appearing once. Sequencing was performed on peripheral blood, taken from a patient treated with radiotherapy plus ipilimumab. These TCRs come from a human donor with non-small cell lung cancer who had a partial response to radiotherapy plus ipilimumab.

The chain has TRBV4-3 and TRBJ2-1; 9 nucleotides agree with TRBD1. The CDR3 has 16 residues. V was clipped by 0 bases and J by 3 bases; unmatched bases: 3. The germline gives CDR1 LGHNA, CDR2 YSLEER. The CDR3 sequence: CASSQEPGQGYNEQFF. The CDR3 DNA reads as TGCGCCAGCAGCCAAGAACCGGGACAGGGCTACAATGAGCAGTTCTTC.

The chain couples TRBV7-2 to TRBJ2-7; 12 nucleotides agree with TRBD2. Losses at the gene ends were 1 base for V and 2 bases for J; bases not matched to a gene: 3. The germline V gene has CDR1 SGHTA and CDR2 FQGNSA. This CDR3 is 16 amino acids long. CDR3 sequence (DNA): TGTGCCAGCAGCTTAGAGGCTAGCGGGGGGGCCTACGAGCAGTACTTC. Encoded protein: CASSLEASGGAYEQYF.

The chain joins TRBV4-3 to TRBJ1-6; D unresolved. V lost 0 bases and J 8 bases, leaving 8 bases between the germline ends. CDR1 and CDR2 from the germline V gene are LGHNA and YSLEER. The CDR3 is made up of 14 amino acids. The CDR3 region has the DNA TGCGCCAGCAGCCAAGATTTCAGTGATTCACCCCTCCACTTT. Translation gives CASSQDFSDSPLHF.

This chain links TRBV27 with TRBJ2-1; 14 positions agree with TRBD2. V shed 5 bases and J 6 bases; nucleotides not matched to a gene: 12. This CDR3 has 18 residues. Germline CDR1 reads MNHEY; CDR2 reads SMNVEV (reference sequence). CDR3 DNA sequence: TGTGCCAGCAGTCACGGATGGGGACTAGCGGGAGTGTCCAATGAGCAGTTCTTC. Translated: CASSHGWGLAGVSNEQFF.

The CDR3 spells CASSYGLAGTETQYF. The CDR3, as DNA: TGTGCCAGCAGTTATGGGCTAGCGGGGACAGAGACCCAGTACTTC. The chain recombines TRBV6-5 with TRBJ2-5; TRBD2 matches at 9 bases. The CDR3 runs to 15 residues. V lost 3 bases and J lost 4; bases outside the gene matches: 6. CDR1 and CDR2 from the germline V gene are MNHEY and SVGAGI.

This clone turned up a few times. The gene calls are TRBV12-5 and TRBJ1-5, with TRBD1 matching over 10 bases. This CDR3 contains 15 residues. Germline V CDR1 and CDR2: LGHNT, FRNRAP. V trimming: 4 bases; J trimming: 4 bases; junction bases outside the gene matches: 4. DNA for the CDR3: TGTGCTAGTGGTTGGGGGACAGGGGAGAATCAGCCCCAGCATTTT. Protein sequence: CASGWGTGENQPQHF.

The V call is TRBV5-4, the J call TRBJ2-1, with 7 bases fitting TRBD2. Germline trimming cut 3 bases from V and 0 bases from J; bases unmatched to any gene: 6. The germline CDR1 and CDR2 sequences are SGHNT and YYREEE (reference sequence). The CDR3 spans 16 residues. The CDR3 region has the DNA TGTGCCAGCAGCTCGGGGGGTGGGAGCTCCTACAATGAGCAGTTCTTC. Translation gives CASSSGGGSSYNEQFF.

V and J are TRBV7-2 and TRBJ2-1; 11 bases are a match to TRBD2. The CDR3 totals 17 residues. Germline CDR1 reads SGHTA; CDR2 reads FQGNSA. J gave up 0 bases and V 3 bases, and 4 bases lay outside the gene matches. CDR3 residues: CASSFTSGGVSYNEQFF. CDR3 in DNA: TGTGCCAGCAGCTTTACTAGCGGGGGCGTCTCCTACAATGAGCAGTTCTTC.

Only a few counts were recorded for this clone. The CDR3 is CASSRGQEQFF. Here the CDR3 DNA reads TGTGCCAGCAGCCGAGGACAAGAGCAGTTCTTC. The V gene is TRBV14, the J gene TRBJ2-1; a possible D gene is TRBD1 (5 bases). Trimming cost V 4 bases and J 10 bases, with 8 bases left between them. This CDR3 spans 11 amino acids. From germline, CDR1 is SGHDN and CDR2 FVKESK.

The chain is built from TRBV7-2 and TRBJ1-1; tentatively, D is TRBD1 (5 bases). This CDR3 has 15 amino acids. Germline V CDR1 and CDR2: SGHTA, FQGNSA. Deletions cut 2 bases from V and 1 base from J, with 11 bases between. The CDR3 is CASSLSRAENTEAFF. The CDR3 coding sequence is TGTGCCAGCAGCTTATCCAGGGCGGAGAACACTGAAGCTTTCTTT.

This clone was seen just once. The chain has TRBV28 and TRBJ2-2; 10 bases agree with TRBD1. CDR1 and CDR2 from the germline V gene are MDHEN and SYDVKM. The CDR3 is 15 amino acids. Trimming removed 5 bases from V and 6 bases from J; junction bases left unmatched: 6. CDR3 protein: CASSPRTGGPGELFF. CDR3 nucleotide sequence: TGTGCCAGCAGTCCTCGGACAGGGGGGCCCGGGGAGCTGTTTTTT.

The chain combines TRBV10-3 with TRBJ1-6; TRBD1 matches at 11 bases. CDR1 is ENHRY, CDR2 SYGVKD, per germline. The CDR3 sequence is 13 residues long. The V and J ends lost 6 bases and 12 bases, in that order; junction bases with no gene match: 4. The CDR3 nucleotides read TGTGCCATCAGACCGGGACAGGGGGAACCCCTCCACTTT. Protein: CAIRPGQGEPLHF.

The chain carries TRBV6-4 and TRBJ2-2; no clear D gene. The germline gives CDR1 MRHNA, CDR2 SNTAGT. The CDR3 has 14 residues. Between the trimmed V and J ends, which lost 3 bases and 1 base, there was a span of 6 bases. CDR3 in amino acids: CASSEWQNTGELFF. The CDR3 bases are TGTGCCAGCAGTGAGTGGCAGAACACCGGGGAGCTGTTTTTT.

V and J are TRBV6-1 and TRBJ2-1; tentative D call: TRBD1 (5 bases). CDR3 length: 13 residues. The V gene's germline CDR1 is MNHNS and CDR2 SASEGT. The germline V and J ends were trimmed by 3 bases and 6 bases, with 9 bases remaining between them. This CDR3 is CASSEYRLNEQFF. The CDR3 coding sequence is TGTGCCAGCAGTGAGTACAGGCTCAATGAGCAGTTCTTC.

V usage is TRBV6-6 and J usage is TRBJ2-1; 11 bases agree with TRBD2. Trimming cost V 5 bases and J 8 bases; bases outside gene matches: 11. The CDR3 runs to 16 residues. Germline assignment: CDR1 MNHNY and CDR2 SVGAGI (reference sequence). The CDR3 DNA follows: TGTGCCAGCAGTACCGATACTAGCGGGGGTTCCTATGAGCAGTTCTTC. This encodes CASSTDTSGGSYEQFF.

The V call is TRBV6-5, the J call TRBJ2-2; the D gene is possibly TRBD2 (5 bases). Germline CDR1 and CDR2: MNHEY and SVGAGI. Between the trimmed V and J ends, which lost 3 bases and 8 bases, there was a span of 7 bases. The CDR3 length is 12 residues. The CDR3 sequence: CASSYRGGELFF. CDR3 DNA: TGTGCCAGCAGTTATCGGGGTGGGGAGCTGTTTTTT.

V is TRBV4-3 and J is TRBJ2-5; possible D gene TRBD1, 6 bases. Trimming took off 1 base at V and 4 bases at J, with 16 bases between the two ends. The germline V gene has CDR1 LGHNA and CDR2 YSLEER. This CDR3 spans 16 amino acids. The CDR3 nucleotides are TGCGCCAGCAGCCAAGGAGGGGGAGCAGGGCTAGAGACCCAGTACTTC. Protein sequence: CASSQGGGAGLETQYF.

J is TRBJ2-5 and V is TRBV11-1, with TRBD1 matching 7 bases. Germline loops: CDR1 SGHAT, CDR2 FQDESV (reference sequence). The V gene end was trimmed by 5 bases and the J gene end by 1 base; junction bases not matched to a gene: 7. The CDR3 consists of 15 residues. CDR3 sequence (DNA): TGTGCCAGCAGCACGGACAGGAGCCGCCAAGAGACCCAGTACTTC. Its protein is CASSTDRSRQETQYF.

The chain couples TRBV11-2 to TRBJ2-3; 15 nucleotides agree with TRBD2. Unmatched junction bases numbered 9, after V lost 5 bases and J lost 3 bases. The CDR3 sequence is 18 residues long. Germline lookup yields CDR1 SGHAT and CDR2 FQNNGV. The CDR3 nucleotides are TGTGCCAGCAGCGCCCGAGGGACTAGCGGGGGGATGACAGATACGCAGTATTTT. Encoded protein: CASSARGTSGGMTDTQYF.

A remark on this clone: The junction and the germline gene differ at one end; a read error may be behind it. The rearrangement joins TRBV2 to TRBJ2-7; maybe TRBD2 (5 bases). The CDR3 is 11 amino acids. CDR1 is SNHLY, CDR2 FYNNEI, per germline. The DNA of the CDR3 is TGTGCCAGCAGTGACGGGTACCGGGAACACTTC. This gives the protein CASSDGYREHF.

The V gene is TRBV7-6, the J gene TRBJ2-2; TRBD2 matches 10 bases. Germline lookup yields CDR1 SGHVS and CDR2 FNYEAQ. Losses at the gene ends were 5 bases for V and 0 bases for J; bases not matched to a gene: 9. The length of the CDR3 is 18 residues. As DNA, the CDR3 is TGTGCCAGCAGCCCATTCCTAGCGGGGGCCTCGAACACCGGGGAGCTGTTTTTT. Protein sequence: CASSPFLAGASNTGELFF.

The gene calls are TRBV28 and TRBJ1-1, with 7 bases aligning to TRBD1. This CDR3 is built from 13 residues. V was clipped by 5 bases and J by 7 bases; unmatched bases: 7. Looked up from germline, CDR1 is MDHEN and CDR2 is SYDVKM. CDR3 nucleotides: TGTGCCAGCAGTCCATTGACAGGGTTTGAAGCTTTCTTT. It is translated as CASSPLTGFEAFF.

Only one count was recorded for this clone. The V gene is TRBV5-4, the J gene TRBJ2-7, with 8 bases that match TRBD1. Trimming at V came to 1 base and at J to 5 bases, leaving 8 bases not matched to a gene. This CDR3 region has 15 residues. The germline CDR1 and CDR2 sequences are SGHNT and YYREEE (reference sequence). The CDR3 protein is CASSLKAGGFHEQYF. The CDR3 bases are TGTGCCAGCAGCTTGAAGGCAGGGGGCTTCCACGAGCAGTACTTC. The full variable domain, its missing parts supplied by reference TRBV5-4 and TRBJ2-7, is ETGVTQSPTHLIKTRGQQVTLRCSSQSGHNTVSWYQQALGQGPQFIFQYYREEENGRGNFPPRFSGLQFPNYSSELNVNALELDDSALYLCASSLKAGGFHEQYFGPGTRLTVT.

The chain has TRBV19 and TRBJ1-5; the match to TRBD1 covers 9 bases. J was trimmed by 4 bases and V by 5 bases; bases with no gene match: 6. CDR1 and CDR2 from the germline V gene are LNHDA and SQIVND (reference sequence). This CDR3 has 15 residues. CDR3 nucleotide sequence: TGTGCCAGTAGTCCTATGACAGGGGGTAATCAGCCCCAGCATTTT. Its translation is CASSPMTGGNQPQHF.

V and J are TRBV6-1 and TRBJ2-7; the match to TRBD1 covers 8 bases. This CDR3 spans 15 amino acids. The junction had 2 bases not matched to a gene; V was cut back by 1 base and J by 0 bases. The germline gives CDR1 MNHNS, CDR2 SASEGT. In DNA form, the CDR3 reads TGTGCCAGCAGTGAAGGGACAGGGAGCTCCTACGAGCAGTACTTC. This gives the protein CASSEGTGSSYEQYF.

This chain links TRBV9 with TRBJ1-2; 7 nucleotides align to TRBD1. J was trimmed by 7 bases and V by 4 bases; bases with no gene match: 13. The germline gives CDR1 SGDLS, CDR2 YYNGEE. The CDR3 totals 15 residues. The CDR3 nucleotides read TGTGCCAGCAGCTCCCAGACAGGGTGGATGGGTGGCTACACCTTC. Its translation is CASSSQTGWMGGYTF.

The chain uses TRBV6-6 and TRBJ2-1, with a possible D match to TRBD1 (5 bases). CDR3 length: 14 residues. The ends were cut back, 7 bases at V and 5 bases at J, with 15 bases in the middle. Per germline, CDR1 MNHNY and CDR2 SVGAGI (reference sequence). The CDR3 DNA reads as TGTGCCAGCAAGGGTGACAGCTATAACAATGAGCAGTTCTTC. Its protein is CASKGDSYNNEQFF.

The chain links TRBV27 to TRBJ1-2; the match to TRBD1 covers 8 bases. Trimming at V came to 4 bases and at J to 8 bases, leaving 12 bases not matched to a gene. Germline assignment: CDR1 MNHEY and CDR2 SMNVEV (reference sequence). This CDR3 comprises 15 residues. As DNA, the CDR3 is TGTGCCAGCAGTTCCAAGACAACAGGGGGGGACGGCTACACCTTC. Protein sequence: CASSSKTTGGDGYTF.

This clone was counted a single time. This CDR3 is CSVSSGYNEQFF. The CDR3 DNA is TGCAGCGTCTCTAGCGGGTACAATGAGCAGTTCTTC. The V call is TRBV29-1, the J call TRBJ2-1; 8 nucleotides align to TRBD2. The V gene's germline CDR1 is SQVTM and CDR2 ANQGSEA. The junction had 2 bases not matched to a gene; V was cut back by 6 bases and J by 4 bases. The CDR3 covers 12 residues.